What follows are 5 T cell receptor beta chains derived from one specimen sequenced in a study of blood T cell repertoires in COVID-19. Measured with immunoSEQ multiplex PCR; TCRdb has only the in-frame clones, and not every one. This table has 150,000 or so clones, about 83% appearing once. The source material was PBMCs or T cells enriched from blood (not recorded which). These receptors originate from a woman aged 50 to 65 in a cohort exposed to, infected with or recovered from COVID-19 (not recorded which).

V gene TRBV6-5 combines with J gene TRBJ1-1; 8 bases map to TRBD1. CDR1 is MNHEY, CDR2 SVGAGI, per germline. The CDR3 sequence is 15 residues long. Germline trimming cut 3 bases from V and 4 bases from J; bases unmatched to any gene: 7. The CDR3 nucleotides are TGTGCCAGCAGTTATCAGGGGGCCTTTGGCACTGAAGCTTTCTTT. Translating gives CASSYQGAFGTEAFF.

This clone was seen ten or more times. This rearrangement joins TRBV7-9 to TRBJ2-1; TRBD2 might be the D (5 bases). This CDR3 has 15 residues. The V gene's germline CDR1 is SEHNR and CDR2 FQNEAQ (reference sequence). Trimming shortened V by 0 bases and J by 4 bases, and 10 bases separated the two germline ends. The CDR3 reads CASSLASGVYNEQFF. The CDR3 bases are TGTGCCAGCAGCTTAGCCAGCGGAGTATACAATGAGCAGTTCTTC.

The chain has TRBV11-2 and TRBJ2-2; D may be TRBD2 (5 bases). CDR3 length equals 13 residues. Germline V gene data show CDR1 as SGHAT and CDR2 as FQNNGV. Trimming took 6 bases from V and 5 from J, leaving 10 bases between them. The CDR3 loop is CASSMTGTGELFF. The CDR3, as DNA: TGTGCCAGCAGTATGACGGGGACCGGGGAGCTGTTTTTT.

This chain uses TRBV5-5 with TRBJ1-1, with 7 bases aligning to TRBD1. CDR1 is SGHKS, CDR2 YYEKEE, per germline (reference sequence). J lost 7 bases, V lost 6 bases, and 6 bases had no gene match. This CDR3 spans 12 amino acids. CDR3 region: CASIPWTGEAFF. CDR3 bases: TGTGCCAGCATCCCCTGGACAGGTGAAGCTTTCTTT.

This chain connects TRBV19 to TRBJ1-2, with TRBD1 identical over 8 bases. V gave up 6 bases and J gave up 2 bases; unmatched junction bases: 11. Germline V gene sequence: CDR1 LNHDA, CDR2 SQIVND (reference sequence). The CDR3 loop spans 16 amino acids. As DNA, the CDR3 is TGTGCCAGTAGAAACAGGGGGAGCCCTTCGAACTATGGCTACACCTTC. It translates to CASRNRGSPSNYGYTF. The full variable domain, completed using reference TRBV19 and TRBJ1-2, is DGGITQSPKYLFRKEGQNVTLSCEQNLNHDAMYWYRQDPGQGLRLIYYSQIVNDFQKGDIAEGYSVSREKKESFPLTVTSAQKNPTAFYLCASRNRGSPSNYGYTFGSGTRLTVV.